This T cell receptor (beta chain) derives from a study of cytomegalovirus exposure and HLA in healthy donors. Study summary: Among fewer than 500 genotyped donors, around 81% fell in the Caucasian-associated ancestry cluster.

The PCR made use of 60 Vbeta and 13 Jbeta primers. Profiled with immunoSEQ multiplex PCR; TCRdb holds only in-frame clones, not every one. The data hold about 190,000 clones, with roughly 80% observed a single time. The clonotype was recovered from a woman aged 18-29 years in good health and CMV-seronegative. Sequencing was done on a sample of PBMCs.

CDR3 in DNA: TGTGCCAGCAGTGTGAGCATAGGGGTTGGTCAGCCCCAGCATTTT. Translating it yields CASSVSIGVGQPQHF. V gene TRBV6-1 combines with J gene TRBJ1-5; the D gene is possibly TRBD1 (5 bases). The germline gives CDR1 MNHNS, CDR2 SASEGT. The V end lost 4 bases, the J end lost 6 bases, and 16 bases lay between the germline ends. The length of the CDR3 is 15 residues.